This T cell receptor beta chain was identified during a study of cytomegalovirus exposure and HLA in healthy donors. Study-level findings and limits: The authors enumerated some 160 TCR beta chains as linked to cytomegalovirus.

The length of the CDR3 is 15 residues. Germline lookup yields CDR1 MRHNA and CDR2 SNTAGT. Unmatched junction bases numbered 0, after V lost 1 base and J lost 4 bases. Points on this clone: Its antigen remains unidentified.

TCRdb's copy holds only in-frame clones and misses some; the assay was immunoSEQ multiplex PCR. The sample holds over 150,000 clones, about 89% seen once. V usage is TRBV6-4 and J usage is TRBJ2-1, with 11 positions matching TRBD2. The clonotype originates from a woman in her late teens or twenties in good health and CMV-seropositive. The material sequenced was PBMCs. The CDR3 DNA sequence: TGTGCCAGCAGTGACTTAGCGGGGGGGTACAATGAGCAGTTCTTC. Translated, it gives CASSDLAGGYNEQFF.